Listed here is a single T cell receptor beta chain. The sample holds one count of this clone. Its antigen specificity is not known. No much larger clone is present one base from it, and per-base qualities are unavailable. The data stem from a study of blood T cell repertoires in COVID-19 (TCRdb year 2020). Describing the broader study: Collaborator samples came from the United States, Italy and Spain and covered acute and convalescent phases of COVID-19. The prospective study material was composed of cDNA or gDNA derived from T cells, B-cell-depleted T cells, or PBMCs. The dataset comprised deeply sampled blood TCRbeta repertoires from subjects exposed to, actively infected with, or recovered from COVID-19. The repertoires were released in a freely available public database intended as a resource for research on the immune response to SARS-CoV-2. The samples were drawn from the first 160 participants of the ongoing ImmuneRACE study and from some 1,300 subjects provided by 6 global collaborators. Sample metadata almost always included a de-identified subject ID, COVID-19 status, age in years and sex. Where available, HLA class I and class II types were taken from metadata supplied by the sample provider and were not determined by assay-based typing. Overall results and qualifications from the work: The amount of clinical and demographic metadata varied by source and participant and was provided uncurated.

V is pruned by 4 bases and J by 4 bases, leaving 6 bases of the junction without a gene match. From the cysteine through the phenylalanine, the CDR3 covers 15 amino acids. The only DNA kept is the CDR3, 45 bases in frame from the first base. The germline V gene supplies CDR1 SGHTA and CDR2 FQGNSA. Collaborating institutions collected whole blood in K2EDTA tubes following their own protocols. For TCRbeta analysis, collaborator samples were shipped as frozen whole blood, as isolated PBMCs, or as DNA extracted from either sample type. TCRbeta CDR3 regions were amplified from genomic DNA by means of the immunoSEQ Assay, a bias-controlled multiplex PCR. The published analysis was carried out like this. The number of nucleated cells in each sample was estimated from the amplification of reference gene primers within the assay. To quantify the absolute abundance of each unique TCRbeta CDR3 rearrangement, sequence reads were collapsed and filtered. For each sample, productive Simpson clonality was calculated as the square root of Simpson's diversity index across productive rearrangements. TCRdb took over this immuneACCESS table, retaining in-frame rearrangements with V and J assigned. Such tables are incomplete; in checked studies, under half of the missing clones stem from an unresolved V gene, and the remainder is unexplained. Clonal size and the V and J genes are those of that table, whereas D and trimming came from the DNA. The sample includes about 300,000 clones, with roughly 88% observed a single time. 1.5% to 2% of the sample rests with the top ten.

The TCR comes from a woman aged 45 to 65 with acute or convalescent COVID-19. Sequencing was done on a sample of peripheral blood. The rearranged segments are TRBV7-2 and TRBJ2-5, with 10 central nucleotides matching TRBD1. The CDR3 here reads CASSYAGTGVETQYF. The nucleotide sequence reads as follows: TGTGCCAGCAGCTATGCCGGGACAGGGGTAGAGACCCAGTACTTC.